These 28 T cell receptor beta chains were sequenced from one sample in a study of T cells in Graves' hyperthyroidism and ophthalmopathy. TCR beta CDR3 region amplification was performed from RNA transcripts. A first-round RT-PCR of the TCR CDR3 used the HTBI primer set. One entry per CDR3 protein results from TCRdb running MiXCR on the multiplex PCR reads. This table holds around 380,000 distinct CDR3 sequences, about 13% found once. Material for sequencing was blood. All receptors derive from a man aged 25-45 years with Graves' hyperthyroidism that later progressed to Graves' ophthalmopathy.

This clonotype was counted ten times or more. V is TRBV28 and J is TRBJ2-7; possibly TRBD2 for D (5 bases). CDR3 length: 14 residues. Germline CDR1 reads MDHEN; CDR2 reads SYDVKM. With 5 bases removed from V and 2 bases from J, the gap between germline ends came to 13 bases. In nucleotides, the CDR3 is TGTGCCAGCAGTCTAGACCAGAGGGCCTACGAGCAGTACTTC. Its protein is CASSLDQRAYEQYF.

In its sample, this clonotype was seen many times. The chain employs TRBV2 and TRBJ2-2; possible D gene TRBD1, 7 bases. The CDR3 has 14 amino acids. Germline lookup yields CDR1 SNHLY and CDR2 FYNNEI. Trimming took 8 bases from V and 6 from J, leaving 16 bases between them. In DNA, the CDR3 is TGTGCCAGCCGGGGGACAGTTTCCCCCGGGGAGCTGTTTTTT. Translating it yields CASRGTVSPGELFF. Full variable domain (rest looked up from reference TRBV2 and TRBJ2-2): EPEVTQTPSHQVTQMGQEVILRCVPISNHLYFYWYRQILGQKVEFLVSFYNNEISEKSEIFDDQFSVERPDGSNFTLKIRSTKLEDSAMYFCASRGTVSPGELFFGEGSRLTVL.

The chain links TRBV18 to TRBJ1-2; no clear D. The CDR3 has 12 amino acids. Germline V gives CDR1 KGHSH, CDR2 LQKENI. The V end was cut by 4 bases, the J end by 4 bases, with 7 bases between. CDR3 in amino acids: CASSQDPYGYTF. The CDR3 nucleotides read TGTGCCAGCTCACAGGACCCCTATGGCTACACCTTC.

This clonotype was counted between two and nine times. V gene TRBV30 combines with J gene TRBJ2-3, with 7 bases fitting TRBD1. The V gene's germline CDR1 is GTSNPN and CDR2 SVGIG (reference sequence). With V trimmed by 0 bases and J by 0 bases, 9 bases remained unmatched. The CDR3 runs to 17 residues. This chain's CDR3 is CAWSVGLRGLSTDTQYF. As DNA, the CDR3 is TGTGCCTGGAGTGTAGGGTTAAGGGGGCTGAGCACAGATACGCAGTATTTT.

In this sample, this clonotype turned up many times. This chain connects TRBV15 to TRBJ2-7; maybe TRBD2 (5 bases). V was trimmed by 6 bases and J by 0 bases, leaving 15 bases between them. The germline V gene has CDR1 LNHNV and CDR2 YYDKDF (reference sequence). This CDR3 contains 15 residues. In nucleotides, the CDR3 is TGTGCCACCAGAGCAACTAGTTCAAGCTCCTACGAGCAGTACTTC. Protein: CATRATSSSSYEQYF.

This clonotype was found many times. The chain employs TRBV20-1 and TRBJ1-5, with TRBD1 matching 9 bases. CDR1 is DFQATT and CDR2 is SNEGSKA in the germline V gene (reference sequence). V was pared by 0 bases and J by 5 bases, with 8 bases of the junction left unmatched. CDR3 length: 16 residues. For the CDR3, the DNA is TGCAGTGCTAGAGAGCCCCGGACAGGGGTATATCAGCCCCAGCATTTT. Its protein product is CSAREPRTGVYQPQHF.

This sequence joins TRBV30 and TRBJ1-4; the D gene is possibly TRBD1 (5 bases). Germline V lookup: CDR1 GTSNPN, CDR2 SVGIG (reference sequence). This CDR3 has 15 residues. V dropped 3 bases and J dropped 6 bases, with 17 bases sitting between them. This CDR3 is CAWRTPGRGHEKLFF. The CDR3 DNA follows: TGTGCCTGGAGGACCCCCGGTAGGGGCCATGAAAAACTGTTTTTT.

The sample holds many counts of this clonotype. The chain has TRBV5-1 and TRBJ1-1; tentative D call: TRBD1 (5 bases). The V and J ends lost 5 bases and 1 base respectively, with 9 bases between them. Germline V lookup: CDR1 SGHRS, CDR2 YFSETQ. This CDR3 region has 13 residues. DNA for the CDR3: TGCGCCAGCAGGCAGGGCGCGAACACTGAAGCTTTCTTT. This gives the protein CASRQGANTEAFF.

This clonotype was counted at least ten times. The rearrangement uses TRBV27 and TRBJ2-7, with 10 positions matching TRBD2. CDR3 length equals 16 residues. After removal of 3 bases from V and 4 bases from J, the junction contained 9 bases not matched to a gene. The germline V gene has CDR1 MNHEY and CDR2 SMNVEV (reference sequence). CDR3 residues: CASSFHTSGAPYEQYF. The CDR3 nucleotides are TGTGCCAGCAGTTTCCACACTAGCGGGGCACCTTACGAGCAGTACTTC.

This clonotype was observed many times. This chain joins TRBV2 and TRBJ2-3; D remains unclear. This CDR3 region has 15 residues. With 6 bases removed from V and 0 bases from J, the gap between germline ends came to 13 bases. The V gene's germline CDR1 is SNHLY and CDR2 FYNNEI. The DNA of the CDR3 is TGTGCCAGCAGCTGGGGTGGGGAAAGCACAGATACGCAGTATTTT. This translates into CASSWGGESTDTQYF.

V and J are TRBV27 and TRBJ2-1, with D perhaps matching TRBD1 or TRBD2 (5 bases each). V dropped 10 bases and J dropped 2 bases, with 15 bases sitting between them. The CDR3 extends over 14 amino acids. Per germline, CDR1 MNHEY and CDR2 SMNVEV (reference sequence). The CDR3 reads CATSNGAPYNEQFF. For the CDR3, the DNA is TGTGCCACCTCCAACGGGGCTCCCTACAATGAGCAGTTCTTC.

This clonotype was counted ten times or more. The chain has TRBV2 and TRBJ1-4; D is uncertain. The V and J ends lost 7 bases and 0 bases respectively, with 9 bases between them. This CDR3 region has 14 residues. Germline-derived CDR1 and CDR2 are SNHLY and FYNNEI. The CDR3 is CASTPRATNEKLFF. CDR3 coding DNA: TGTGCCAGCACCCCCCGGGCAACTAATGAAAAACTGTTTTTT.

In its sample, this clonotype was seen many times. The chain links TRBV12-5 to TRBJ2-3, with 15 nucleotides matching TRBD2. The J segment lost 4 bases and the V segment lost 0 bases, leaving 5 bases of the junction unmatched. Looked up from germline, CDR1 is LGHNT and CDR2 is FRNRAP. CDR3 length: 18 amino acids. The CDR3 coding sequence is TGTGCTAGTGGTTTGGTACGCCGGACTAGCGGGGGGGCAGATACGCAGTATTTT. Its protein is CASGLVRRTSGGADTQYF.

This clonotype was counted many times. The chain is built from TRBV18 and TRBJ2-1, with TRBD1 as a possible D gene (8 bases). Trimming left V 6 bases short and J 7 bases short, with 13 bases between. The CDR3 runs 13 residues. CDR1 and CDR2 (germline): KGHSH, LQKENI. CDR3 sequence: CASSYRGGNEQFF. As DNA, the CDR3 is TGTGCCAGCTCGTACAGGGGGGGTAATGAGCAGTTCTTC.

There are many counts of this clonotype. The chain recombines TRBV12-3 or TRBV12-4 with TRBJ2-7; D unresolved. V was shortened by 3 bases and J by 1 base, with 10 bases between the two germline ends. This CDR3 region has 14 residues. CDR3 residues: CASSFSGLSYEQYF. The CDR3 coding sequence is TGTGCCAGCAGTTTTTCCGGTTTATCCTACGAGCAGTACTTC.

This clonotype appeared many times. The chain couples TRBV12-3 or TRBV12-4 to TRBJ2-3, with TRBD1 as a possible D gene (6 bases). The V end lost 2 bases, the J end lost 2 bases, and 14 bases lay between the germline ends. This CDR3 comprises 16 residues. The CDR3 sequence: CASSLWSGDLTDTQYF. The DNA for the CDR3 is TGTGCCAGCAGTTTATGGTCAGGGGACCTCACAGATACGCAGTATTTT.

This clonotype was seen only a few times. This sequence joins TRBV19 and TRBJ1-5; perhaps TRBD1 as D (5 bases). V lost 2 bases and J lost 0, with 14 bases in between. Germline CDR1 and CDR2: LNHDA and SQIVND (reference sequence). The CDR3 consists of 17 residues. Here the CDR3 DNA reads TGTGCCAGTAGTATATCAGGGCCGGTTTATAGCAATCAGCCCCAGCATTTT. Encoded protein: CASSISGPVYSNQPQHF.

This clonotype was observed a handful of times. V gene TRBV5-1 combines with J gene TRBJ2-1; a possible D gene is TRBD2 (6 bases). V lost 0 bases and J lost 2, with 9 bases in between. This CDR3 is 15 amino acids long. The germline gives CDR1 SGHRS, CDR2 YFSETQ. In nucleotides, the CDR3 is TGCGCCAGCAGCTTGGGGGACTTTACCTACAATGAGCAGTTCTTC. As protein: CASSLGDFTYNEQFF.

This clonotype was seen at least ten times. The chain recombines TRBV28 with TRBJ2-2; the match to TRBD1 covers 8 bases. CDR1 is MDHEN and CDR2 is SYDVKM in the germline V gene. With V trimmed by 6 bases and J by 0 bases, 3 bases remained unmatched. The CDR3 has 15 amino acids. The CDR3 DNA follows: TGTGCCAGCAGGGAACAGGGGGCGAACACCGGGGAGCTGTTTTTT. It yields the protein CASREQGANTGELFF. Variable domain in full (rest from reference TRBV28 and TRBJ2-2): DVKVTQSSRYLVKRTGEKVFLECVQDMDHENMFWYRQDPGLGLRLIYFSYDVKMKEKGDIPEGYSVSREKKERFSLILESASTNQTSMYLCASREQGANTGELFFGEGSRLTVL.

This sequence joins TRBV20-1 and TRBJ2-3; TRBD2 agrees at 12 bases. Trimming at V came to 1 base and at J to 7 bases, leaving 6 bases not matched to a gene. The CDR3 contains 15 residues. CDR1 is DFQATT and CDR2 is SNEGSKA in the germline V gene (reference sequence). CDR3 bases: TGCAGTGCTAGAGGGGCTAGCGGGGGGGCGAATACGCAGTATTTT. It codes for CSARGASGGANTQYF.

The CDR3 DNA reads TGTGCCAGCAGCTTCGACAGCCAAAACACCATATATTTT. Translating gives CASSFDSQNTIYF. The chain couples TRBV7-9 to TRBJ1-3; tentative D call: TRBD1 (5 bases). V gave up 3 bases and J gave up 6 bases, with 9 bases separating them. Germline loops: CDR1 SEHNR, CDR2 FQNEAQ (reference sequence). This CDR3 contains 13 residues.

This sequence joins TRBV19 and TRBJ1-1, with D possibly TRBD1 on 6 matching bases. CDR3 size: 13 residues. From germline, CDR1 is LNHDA and CDR2 SQIVND (reference sequence). The V and J ends lost 7 bases and 4 bases respectively, with 13 bases between them. The CDR3, as DNA: TGTGCCAGTACATGGGGGCTTAGCACTGAAGCTTTCTTT. It encodes CASTWGLSTEAFF.

This clonotype was recorded many times. The chain joins TRBV20-1 to TRBJ2-1; 9 positions agree with TRBD1. The germline V gene has CDR1 DFQATT and CDR2 SNEGSKA (reference sequence). The CDR3 length is 15 residues. J lost 7 bases, V lost 4 bases, and 11 bases had no gene match. In nucleotides, the CDR3 is TGCAGTGCTATGAAGAGGACAGGGGCTGGGAATGAGCAGTTCTTC. Translated: CSAMKRTGAGNEQFF.

In its sample, this clonotype was seen many times. The V call is TRBV6-1, the J call TRBJ2-1; D may be TRBD2 (5 bases). V lost 4 bases and J 6 bases, leaving 13 bases between the germline ends. The CDR3 extends over 14 amino acids. Per the germline V gene, CDR1 is MNHNS and CDR2 is SASEGT. In DNA, the CDR3 is TGTGCCAGCAGTGCCACGGGGTTATCCAATGAGCAGTTCTTC. Protein sequence: CASSATGLSNEQFF.

This clonotype appeared a single time. This rearrangement joins TRBV7-3 to TRBJ2-1; 7 positions match TRBD1. The V segment lost 8 bases and the J segment 2 bases; nucleotides outside the gene matches: 9. CDR3 length: 15 residues. Germline CDR1 SGHTA, CDR2 FQGTGA. CDR3 amino acids: CASGLDRAPYNEQFF. The CDR3 nucleotides read TGTGCCAGCGGGTTAGACAGGGCCCCCTACAATGAGCAGTTCTTC.

V usage is TRBV20-1 and J usage is TRBJ1-2; D gene uncertain. Germline CDR1 DFQATT, CDR2 SNEGSKA (reference sequence). The germline V and J ends were trimmed by 6 bases and 8 bases, with 10 bases remaining between them. The CDR3 runs 10 residues. The CDR3 reads CSAPGYGYTF. The DNA for the CDR3 is TGCAGTGCCCCAGGTTACGGCTACACCTTC.

This clonotype was seen repeatedly, ten times or more. This chain connects TRBV5-1 to TRBJ2-7, with unresolved D. V lost 3 bases to trimming and J lost 6 bases, with 10 bases between them. There are 12 residues in the CDR3. Germline V gene lookup returns CDR1 SGHRS and CDR2 YFSETQ. The CDR3: CASSSRAGEQYF. CDR3 nucleotides: TGCGCCAGCAGCTCCCGGGCCGGCGAGCAGTACTTC. The complete variable domain, with remaining parts taken from reference TRBV5-1 and TRBJ2-7, reads KAGVTQTPRYLIKTRGQQVTLSCSPISGHRSVSWYQQTPGQGLQFLFEYFSETQRNKGNFPGRFSGRQFSNSRSEMNVSTLELGDSALYLCASSSRAGEQYFGPGTRLTVT.

V usage is TRBV12-3 or TRBV12-4 and J usage is TRBJ1-5; 9 positions agree with TRBD1. This CDR3 has 14 residues. With V trimmed by 6 bases and J by 2 bases, 2 bases remained unmatched. CDR3 sequence: CASRQGAGNQPQHF. The CDR3 DNA reads as TGTGCCAGCAGACAGGGGGCCGGCAATCAGCCCCAGCATTTT.